Listed below are T cell receptor beta chains from one sample, sequenced in a study of regulatory T cells in long-lasting Graves disease. TCRdb independently ran MiXCR on the multiplex PCR reads; one entry per CDR3 protein. The repertoire holds roughly 610,000 distinct CDR3 sequences, with under 20% as singletons. This same sample was also part of a study on T cells in Graves' hyperthyroidism and ophthalmopathy.

This specimen consisted of peripheral blood mononuclear cells (PBMCs), obtained at new diagnosis, from a patient treated with antithyroid drugs. The source of these receptors is a woman in her twenties or thirties with Graves disease. Each CDR3 is given without its conserved first and last residue.

TRBV15	TRBJ1-6	ATSTGQGSNSPLH
TRBV5-1	TRBJ1-5	ASSLNGDHSNQPQH
TRBV5-1	TRBJ1-5	ASSLEGQGAQPQH
TRBV25-1	TRBJ2-5	ASSPFEAGLGETQY
TRBV7-3	TRBJ2-3	ASSFLSGTDTQY
TRBV5-1	TRBJ2-1	ASSLTPHNEQF
TRBV2	TRBJ1-5	ASGEGIPNQPQH
TRBV19	TRBJ1-1	ASSIVDWDTEAF
TRBV18	TRBJ2-7	ASSPDQNSYEQY
TRBV3-1	TRBJ2-1	ASSPRPPSSYNEQF
TRBV4-1	TRBJ1-1	ASSPRQEGDTEAF
TRBV7-8	TRBJ1-4	ASSLEGTGRKKLF
TRBV7-6	TRBJ2-1	ASSLALPAGLDNEQF
TRBV27	TRBJ2-7	ASSSLGTSGRGEQY
TRBV10-3	TRBJ1-3	AIMGAENTIY
TRBV18	TRBJ2-3	ASSRDRRGDTQY